The 30 T cell receptor beta chains reported below all come from one sample, sequenced in a study of shared clonotypes between healthy human individuals. This table comes from immunoSEQ multiplex PCR, and its TCRdb copy is limited to in-frame clones, with some not included. The profile shows some 630,000 clones, less than 80% of them singletons. Input material: memory CD4+ T cells sorted from blood. Regarding subset: CD45RA-negative fraction. These receptors came from a young woman in good health.

The V gene is TRBV10-1, the J gene TRBJ2-7; D perhaps matches TRBD1 (6 bases). Germline-derived CDR1 and CDR2 are WNHNN and SYGVQD (reference sequence). The length of the CDR3 is 15 residues. V lost 3 bases, J lost 3 bases, and 15 bases lay in between. CDR3 sequence reads: CASSDVRGSHYEQYF. The CDR3 DNA reads as TGCGCCAGCAGTGATGTCAGGGGAAGCCACTACGAGCAGTACTTC.

This clone was observed a handful of times. This chain links TRBV7-9 with TRBJ2-5; TRBD2 might be the D (5 bases). There are 16 residues in the CDR3. V lost 0 bases and J 2 bases, leaving 13 bases between the germline ends. Looked up from germline, CDR1 is SEHNR and CDR2 is FQNEAQ (reference sequence). CDR3 sequence (DNA): TGTGCCAGCAGCTTAGCCGGTGGCGGGCCGCAAGAGACCCAGTACTTC. It is translated as CASSLAGGGPQETQYF. Looking up the rest from reference TRBV7-9 and TRBJ2-5 gives the full variable domain: DTGVSQNPRHKITKRGQNVTFRCDPISEHNRLYWYRQTLGQGPEFLTYFQNEAQLEKSRLLSDRFSAERPKGSFSTLEIQRTEQGDSAMYLCASSLAGGGPQETQYFGPGTRLLVL.

The sample holds a few counts of this clone. CDR3 amino acids: CSAERDYGYTF. In DNA form, the CDR3 reads TGCAGTGCTGAAAGGGACTATGGCTACACCTTC. The chain couples TRBV20-1 to TRBJ1-2, with D hard to call. This CDR3 comprises 11 residues. Trimming took 5 bases from V and 3 from J, leaving 7 bases between them. The V gene's germline CDR1 is DFQATT and CDR2 SNEGSKA (reference sequence).

The chain recombines TRBV6-4 with TRBJ2-1, with 13 bases lining up with TRBD2. V shed 3 bases and J 8 bases; nucleotides not matched to a gene: 4. The CDR3 totals 15 residues. Germline loops: CDR1 MRHNA, CDR2 SNTAGT. The CDR3 region is CASSELAGGVHEQFF. CDR3 sequence (DNA): TGTGCCAGCAGTGAACTAGCGGGAGGGGTCCATGAGCAGTTCTTC.

V usage is TRBV7-9 and J usage is TRBJ2-3, with 12 bases lining up with TRBD2. J gave up 4 bases and V 9 bases, and 5 bases lay outside the gene matches. The CDR3 runs 14 residues. Germline values: CDR1 SEHNR, CDR2 FQNEAQ (reference sequence). The DNA of the CDR3 is TGTGCCAGTAGACTAGCGGGAGACCCAGATACGCAGTATTTT. Translating gives CASRLAGDPDTQYF.

V usage is TRBV4-1 and J usage is TRBJ2-3; D perhaps matches TRBD2 (5 bases). V gave up 6 bases and J gave up 4 bases, with 17 bases separating them. The CDR3 has 15 residues. Germline V gene data show CDR1 as MGHRA and CDR2 as YSYEKL. The CDR3 DNA sequence: TGCGCCAGCAGACTTACTAGGGTAGTGGCAGATACGCAGTATTTT. Its translation: CASRLTRVVADTQYF.

The CDR3 loop reads CASSLASSLDEQFF. The DNA of the CDR3 is TGTGCCAGCAGCTTAGCTTCTAGCTTGGATGAGCAGTTCTTC. The chain carries TRBV11-2 and TRBJ2-1; a possible D gene is TRBD2 (5 bases). CDR1 SGHAT and CDR2 FQNNGV come from the germline V gene. The ends were cut back, 1 base at V and 8 bases at J, with 12 bases in the middle. CDR3 size: 14 residues.

This clone was recorded at least ten times. The sample holds other DNA sequences that translate to the same CDR3. The chain combines TRBV15 with TRBJ1-5; no definite D call. V dropped 5 bases and J dropped 4 bases, with 12 bases sitting between them. The CDR3 sequence is 14 residues long. Per the germline V gene, CDR1 is LNHNV and CDR2 is YYDKDF (reference sequence). Here the CDR3 reads CATSPIPGNQPQHF. In DNA form, the CDR3 reads TGTGCCACCAGCCCGATCCCCGGGAATCAGCCCCAGCATTTT.

V is TRBV11-2 and J is TRBJ2-5, with TRBD2 matching over 9 bases. After removal of 3 bases from V and 5 bases from J, the junction contained 7 bases not matched to a gene. The CDR3 has 15 amino acids. CDR1 and CDR2 from the germline V gene are SGHAT and FQNNGV. The CDR3: CASSFSGSIVETQYF. In DNA, the CDR3 is TGTGCCAGCAGCTTTAGCGGGAGTATCGTCGAGACCCAGTACTTC.

The rearrangement joins TRBV5-1 to TRBJ2-1, with TRBD2 matching 13 bases. Trimming removed 2 bases from V and 4 bases from J; junction bases left unmatched: 6. This CDR3 comprises 17 residues. Germline assignment: CDR1 SGHRS and CDR2 YFSETQ. CDR3 sequence reads: CASSFSGTSGVYNEQFF. The CDR3 DNA sequence: TGCGCCAGCAGCTTCTCCGGGACTAGCGGGGTTTACAATGAGCAGTTCTTC.

The J gene is TRBJ2-1, the V gene TRBV7-7; 8 nucleotides line up with TRBD1. This CDR3 is built from 14 residues. The J segment lost 8 bases and the V segment lost 6 bases, leaving 9 bases of the junction unmatched. Germline V gives CDR1 SSHAT, CDR2 FNYEAQ (reference sequence). The CDR3: CASSKRTGFDEQFF. The CDR3 coding sequence is TGTGCCAGCAGTAAACGGACAGGGTTCGATGAGCAGTTCTTC.

This rearrangement joins TRBV19 to TRBJ1-1; the D gene is possibly TRBD1 (6 bases). Germline loops: CDR1 LNHDA, CDR2 SQIVND (reference sequence). This CDR3 spans 16 amino acids. With 3 bases removed from V and 1 base from J, the gap between germline ends came to 15 bases. CDR3 sequence reads: CASSMQFWTANTEAFF. CDR3 DNA: TGTGCCAGTAGTATGCAGTTCTGGACAGCGAACACTGAAGCTTTCTTT.

The V and J genes are TRBV19 and TRBJ1-2; TRBD1 matches 7 bases. The CDR3 is 13 amino acids. The trim removed 9 bases at V and 3 bases at J, leaving 7 bases unmatched. Germline V CDR1 and CDR2: LNHDA, SQIVND (reference sequence). The CDR3: CASRTGVDYGYTF. CDR3 DNA: TGTGCCAGCCGAACAGGGGTTGACTATGGCTACACCTTC. Together with reference TRBV19 and TRBJ1-2, the CDR3 gives the full variable domain: DGGITQSPKYLFRKEGQNVTLSCEQNLNHDAMYWYRQDPGQGLRLIYYSQIVNDFQKGDIAEGYSVSREKKESFPLTVTSAQKNPTAFYLCASRTGVDYGYTFGSGTRLTVV.

This clone was seen a handful of times. This chain uses TRBV29-1 with TRBJ1-2; unclear D gene. The CDR3 has 10 residues. Trimming took off 7 bases at V and 7 bases at J, with 10 bases between the two ends. Germline loops: CDR1 SQVTM, CDR2 ANQGSEA. CDR3 loop: CSGWEGGYTF. In DNA form, the CDR3 reads TGCAGCGGATGGGAGGGTGGCTACACCTTC.

Remarks on this clone: It may be a read error: a sequence one base away is much more abundant. The rearrangement links TRBV11-2 to TRBJ2-1; D may match TRBD1 or TRBD2 (5 bases each). This CDR3 has 14 amino acids. Germline-derived CDR1 and CDR2 are SGHAT and FQNNGV. The CDR3 DNA follows: TGTACCAGCAGCCCGGGGCAGAACTACAATGAGCAGTTCTTC. It specifies CTSSPGQNYNEQFF.

The sample holds one count of this clone. Here the CDR3 DNA reads TGTGCCAGCAGCTTGGGCAGGGGGCCATACGAGCAGTACTTC. It codes for CASSLGRGPYEQYF. This rearrangement joins TRBV5-5 to TRBJ2-7; 8 bases align to TRBD1. With V trimmed by 0 bases and J by 4 bases, 3 bases remained unmatched. CDR1 is SGHKS and CDR2 is YYEKEE in the germline V gene (reference sequence). This CDR3 has 14 residues.

The chain is built from TRBV25-1 and TRBJ2-5; possibly TRBD1 for D (7 bases). The CDR3 consists of 16 residues. Trimming shortened V by 4 bases and J by 7 bases, and 22 bases separated the two germline ends. Germline values: CDR1 MGHDK, CDR2 SYGVNS. The CDR3 DNA reads TGTGCCAGCAGTGCCCGGACAGGCCCGGAGGGGGGGACCCAGTACTTC. Translated: CASSARTGPEGGTQYF. The variable domain in full, with the rest retrieved from reference TRBV25-1 and TRBJ2-5, is EADIYQTPRYLVIGTGKKITLECSQTMGHDKMYWYQQDPGMELHLIHYSYGVNSTEKGDLSSESTVSRIRTEHFPLTLESARPSHTSQYLCASSARTGPEGGTQYFGPGTRLLVL.

V is TRBV6-1 and J is TRBJ2-3; D is unclear. V was pared by 0 bases and J by 0 bases, with 4 bases between. The CDR3 length is 14 residues. CDR1 and CDR2 from the germline V gene are MNHNS and SASEGT. CDR3 coding DNA: TGTGCCAGCAGTGAAGCGGGAAGCACAGATACGCAGTATTTT. This encodes CASSEAGSTDTQYF.

This chain joins TRBV11-2 and TRBJ1-2; the match to TRBD1 covers 9 bases. The CDR3 runs 14 residues. Germline V lookup: CDR1 SGHAT, CDR2 FQNNGV. V lost 5 bases to trimming and J lost 7 bases; unmatched junction nucleotides: 8. CDR3 in DNA: TGTGCCAGCAGCCCCTCGGGACAGGGCTCTGGCTACACCTTC. This sequence encodes CASSPSGQGSGYTF.

The V call is TRBV28, the J call TRBJ2-7; D remains unclear. The CDR3 consists of 15 residues. The germline V gene encodes CDR1 MDHEN and CDR2 SYDVKM. V shed 4 bases and J shed 2 bases, with 15 bases lying between them. DNA for the CDR3: TGTGCCAGCAGTTCCGGGCTATATAGACCCTACGAGCAGTACTTC. It yields the protein CASSSGLYRPYEQYF.

The chain joins TRBV6-5 to TRBJ2-4; D is undetermined. Germline values: CDR1 MNHEY, CDR2 SVGAGI. Trimming took off 4 bases at V and 4 bases at J, with 5 bases between the two ends. The CDR3 sequence is 12 residues long. CDR3 amino acids: CASSSKKNIQYF. The CDR3 region has the DNA TGTGCCAGCAGTTCCAAGAAAAACATTCAGTACTTC.

This chain uses TRBV28 with TRBJ1-1; D possibly corresponds to TRBD1 (6 bases). Trimming removed 10 bases from V and 0 bases from J, with 15 bases in between. Germline V gene data show CDR1 as MDHEN and CDR2 as SYDVKM. The CDR3 is 14 amino acids. For the CDR3, the DNA is TGTGCCATCCTACCGGGACACATGAACACTGAAGCTTTCTTT. Protein: CAILPGHMNTEAFF.

V and J are TRBV4-2 and TRBJ2-5, with 11 bases fitting TRBD2. This CDR3 is 15 amino acids long. With V trimmed by 1 base and J by 5 bases, 3 bases remained unmatched. CDR1 is LGHNA and CDR2 is YNFKEQ in the germline V gene. This CDR3 is CASSQAGTSGETQYF. CDR3 nucleotides: TGTGCCAGCAGCCAAGCCGGGACTAGCGGCGAGACCCAGTACTTC.

This chain connects TRBV4-1 to TRBJ1-2; D is unclear. The CDR3 is 15 residues long. V lost 0 bases to trimming and J lost 4 bases, with 12 bases between them. From germline, CDR1 is MGHRA and CDR2 YSYEKL. The CDR3 sequence is CASSQDSRVSYGYTF. The CDR3 nucleotides are TGCGCCAGCAGCCAAGATTCCCGGGTTAGCTATGGCTACACCTTC.

This clone was found once. The chain joins TRBV19 to TRBJ2-5; the match to TRBD2 covers 11 bases. Germline CDR1 is LNHDA and CDR2 is SQIVND (reference sequence). The CDR3 sequence is 16 residues long. J was trimmed by 4 bases and V by 1 base; bases with no gene match: 5. The CDR3 here is CASSIGLLAGVETQYF. The CDR3 bases are TGTGCCAGTAGTATAGGTTTACTAGCGGGAGTAGAGACCCAGTACTTC.

V usage is TRBV5-1 and J usage is TRBJ2-1; D unresolved. Germline-derived CDR1 and CDR2 are SGHRS and YFSETQ. V was clipped by 0 bases and J by 2 bases, with 6 bases between them. This CDR3 spans 14 amino acids. CDR3 residues: CASSLEAAYNEQFF. DNA for the CDR3: TGCGCCAGCAGCTTGGAAGCAGCCTACAATGAGCAGTTCTTC. The variable domain in full, with the rest retrieved from reference TRBV5-1 and TRBJ2-1, is KAGVTQTPRYLIKTRGQQVTLSCSPISGHRSVSWYQQTPGQGLQFLFEYFSETQRNKGNFPGRFSGRQFSNSRSEMNVSTLELGDSALYLCASSLEAAYNEQFFGPGTRLTVL.

The chain employs TRBV6-1 and TRBJ1-3; D is unclear. This CDR3 is built from 15 residues. CDR1 MNHNS and CDR2 SASEGT come from the germline V gene. The V gene lost 10 bases and the J gene lost 0 bases, with 16 bases spanning the gap. This chain's CDR3 is CATADLVNSGNTIYF. The DNA of the CDR3 is TGTGCCACCGCTGACTTAGTAAACTCTGGAAACACCATATATTTT.

Note on this clone: Other DNA variants within this sample encode the same CDR3. The chain joins TRBV15 to TRBJ2-1; TRBD2 might be the D (6 bases). The CDR3 runs 15 residues. Between the trimmed V and J ends, which lost 0 bases and 1 base, there was a span of 7 bases. CDR1 and CDR2 from the germline V gene are LNHNV and YYDKDF (reference sequence). The CDR3, as DNA: TGTGCCACCAGCAGAGAGGCGGGGTCCTACAATGAGCAGTTCTTC. Its translation is CATSREAGSYNEQFF.

The chain joins TRBV27 to TRBJ2-7; D possibly corresponds to TRBD2 (6 bases). Germline lookup yields CDR1 MNHEY and CDR2 SMNVEV (reference sequence). Trimming left V 3 bases short and J 0 bases short, with 15 bases between. The CDR3 extends over 16 amino acids. CDR3 DNA sequence: TGTGCCAGCAGTTTCAGTTCTAGCGTCAGCTCCTACGAGCAGTACTTC. It translates to CASSFSSSVSSYEQYF.

This clone was counted at least ten times. J is TRBJ1-5 and V is TRBV19; weak D call: TRBD1 (5 bases). V shed 7 bases and J shed 5 bases, with 18 bases lying between them. Germline CDR1 reads LNHDA; CDR2 reads SQIVND (reference sequence). CDR3 size: 15 residues. CDR3 sequence reads: CASNKDISAHQPQHF. DNA for the CDR3: TGTGCCAGTAATAAGGACATTTCGGCCCATCAGCCCCAGCATTTT.